The entry below describes one T cell receptor (beta chain). Its antigen is not identified. Losses at the gene ends were 3 bases for V and 7 bases for J; bases not matched to a gene: 7. This CDR3 comprises 15 residues. Per germline, CDR1 MNHNS and CDR2 SASEGT. The data were obtained in a study of T cells in localized non-small cell lung cancer. Study observations and caveats: Tumor showed lower T cell clonality than uninvolved adjacent lung, where it was highest.

Measured with immunoSEQ multiplex PCR; TCRdb has only the in-frame clones, and not every one. The table has about 59,000 clones, 70% to 90% seen once. The receptor was isolated from a man aged 40-75 years with stage I squamous cell lung carcinoma. The chain carries TRBV6-1 and TRBJ2-1; 9 bases align to TRBD2. The sequencing used peripheral blood, collected before any cancer treatment. Here the CDR3 reads CASSDGGRAWNEQFF. The CDR3 DNA follows: TGTGCCAGCAGTGATGGCGGGAGGGCCTGGAATGAGCAGTTCTTC.